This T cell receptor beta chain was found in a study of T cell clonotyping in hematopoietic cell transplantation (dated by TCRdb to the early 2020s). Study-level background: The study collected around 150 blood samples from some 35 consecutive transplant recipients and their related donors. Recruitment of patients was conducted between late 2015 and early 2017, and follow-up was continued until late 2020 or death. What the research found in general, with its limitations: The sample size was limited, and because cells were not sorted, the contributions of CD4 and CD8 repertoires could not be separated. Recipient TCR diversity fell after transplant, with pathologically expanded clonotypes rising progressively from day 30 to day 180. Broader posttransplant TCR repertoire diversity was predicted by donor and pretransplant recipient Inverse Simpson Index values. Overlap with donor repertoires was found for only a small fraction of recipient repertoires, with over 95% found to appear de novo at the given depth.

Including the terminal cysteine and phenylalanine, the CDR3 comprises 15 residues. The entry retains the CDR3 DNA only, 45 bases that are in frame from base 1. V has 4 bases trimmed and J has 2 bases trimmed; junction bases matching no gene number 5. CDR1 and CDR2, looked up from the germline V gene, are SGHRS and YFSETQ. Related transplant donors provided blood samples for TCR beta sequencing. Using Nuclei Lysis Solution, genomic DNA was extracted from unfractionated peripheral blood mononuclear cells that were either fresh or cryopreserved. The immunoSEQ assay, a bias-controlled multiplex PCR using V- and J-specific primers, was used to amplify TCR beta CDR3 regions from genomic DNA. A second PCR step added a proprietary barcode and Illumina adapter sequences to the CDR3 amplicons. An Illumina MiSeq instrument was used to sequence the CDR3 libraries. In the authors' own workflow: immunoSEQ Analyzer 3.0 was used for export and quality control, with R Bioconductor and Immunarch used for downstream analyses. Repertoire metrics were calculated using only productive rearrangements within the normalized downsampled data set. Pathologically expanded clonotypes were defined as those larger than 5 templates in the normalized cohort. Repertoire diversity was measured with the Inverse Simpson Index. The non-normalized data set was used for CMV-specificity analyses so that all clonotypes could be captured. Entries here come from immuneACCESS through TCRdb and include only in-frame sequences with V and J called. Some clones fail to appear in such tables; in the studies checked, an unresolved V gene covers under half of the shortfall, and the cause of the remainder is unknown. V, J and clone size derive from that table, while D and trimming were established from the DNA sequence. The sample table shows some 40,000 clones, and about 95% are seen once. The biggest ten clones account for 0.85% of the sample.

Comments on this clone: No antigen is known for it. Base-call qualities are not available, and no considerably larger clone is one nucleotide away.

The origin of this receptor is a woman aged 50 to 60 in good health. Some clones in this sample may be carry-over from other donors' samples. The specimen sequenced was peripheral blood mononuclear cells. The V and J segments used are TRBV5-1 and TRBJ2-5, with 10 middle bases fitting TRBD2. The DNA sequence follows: TGCGCCAGCAGCCCCTCGACTAGCGGGCAAGAGACCCAGTACTTC. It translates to CASSPSTSGQETQYF.